A single sample gave rise to the 5 T cell receptor beta chains below, sequenced in a study of blood T cell repertoires in COVID-19. Assay: immunoSEQ multiplex PCR; the TCRdb copy retains only in-frame clones and omits some. The table lists 490,000 or so clones, around 89% of them singletons. The source material was PBMCs or T cells enriched from blood (not recorded which). All receptors come from a woman in her thirties or forties who had recovered from COVID-19.

A word on this clone: Other DNA sequences in this specimen translate into the identical CDR3. CDR3 protein: CATSRDRGSYEQYF. In DNA form, the CDR3 reads TGTGCCACCAGCAGAGATAGAGGCTCCTACGAGCAGTACTTC. This chain joins TRBV15 and TRBJ2-7; D is unresolved. The V gene lost 0 bases and the J gene lost 0 bases, with 6 bases spanning the gap. Germline V gene lookup returns CDR1 LNHNV and CDR2 YYDKDF (reference sequence). CDR3 size: 14 residues.

This chain connects TRBV12-5 to TRBJ2-7; a weak D match, TRBD2 (6 bases). V was shortened by 2 bases and J by 6 bases, with 14 bases between the two germline ends. CDR1 and CDR2 from the germline V gene are LGHNT and FRNRAP. This CDR3 contains 14 residues. The DNA for the CDR3 is TGTGCTAGTGGTTTGAGGAGGGGAGATGGCGAGCAGTACTTC. Residues: CASGLRRGDGEQYF. The full variable domain, in which reference TRBV12-5 and TRBJ2-7 provide the parts outside the CDR3, is DARVTQTPRHKVTEMGQEVTMRCQPILGHNTVFWYRQTMMQGLELLAYFRNRAPLDDSGMPKDRFSAEMPDATLATLKIQPSEPRDSAVYFCASGLRRGDGEQYFGPGTRLTVT.

This sequence joins TRBV27 and TRBJ2-5; D gene uncertain. This CDR3 has 14 residues. Per germline, CDR1 MNHEY and CDR2 SMNVEV (reference sequence). V shed 5 bases and J shed 4 bases, with 14 bases lying between them. The CDR3, as DNA: TGTGCCAGCAGTCCCTACCCCCAGCGAGAGACCCAGTACTTC. This encodes CASSPYPQRETQYF.

The sample holds one count of this clone. V usage is TRBV27 and J usage is TRBJ1-1; unclear D gene. Germline V gene lookup returns CDR1 MNHEY and CDR2 SMNVEV (reference sequence). Trimming cost V 6 bases and J 3 bases, with 23 bases left between them. The CDR3 spans 17 residues. The DNA of the CDR3 is TGTGCCAGCAGCCCCACGATTGGCAGAGAGGAGCACACTGAAGCTTTCTTT. Protein product: CASSPTIGREEHTEAFF.

This chain uses TRBV7-9 with TRBJ1-1; no firm D call. With 5 bases removed from V and 0 bases from J, the gap between germline ends came to 10 bases. The CDR3 has 14 residues. Germline V lookup: CDR1 SEHNR, CDR2 FQNEAQ (reference sequence). CDR3 protein: CASSDNSLNTEAFF. CDR3 DNA: TGTGCCAGCAGCGACAACAGCTTGAACACTGAAGCTTTCTTT.